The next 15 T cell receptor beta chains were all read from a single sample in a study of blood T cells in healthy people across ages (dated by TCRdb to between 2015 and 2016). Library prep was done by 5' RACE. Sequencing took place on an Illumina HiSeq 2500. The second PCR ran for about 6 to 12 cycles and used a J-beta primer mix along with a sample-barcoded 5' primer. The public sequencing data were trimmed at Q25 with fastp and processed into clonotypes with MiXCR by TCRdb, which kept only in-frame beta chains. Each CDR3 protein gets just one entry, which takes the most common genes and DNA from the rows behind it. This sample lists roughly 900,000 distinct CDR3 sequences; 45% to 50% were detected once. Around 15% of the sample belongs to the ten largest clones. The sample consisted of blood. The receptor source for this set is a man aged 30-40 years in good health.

CDR3 sequence (DNA): TGTGCCAGCAGCTTAAACGCAGGGGATGAGCAGTTCTTC. It yields the protein CASSLNAGDEQFF. The chain carries TRBV11-3 and TRBJ2-1, with D possibly matching TRBD1 (6 bases). CDR1 is SGHNT and CDR2 is YENEEA in the germline V gene. Deletions cut 2 bases from V and 8 bases from J, with 10 bases between. The CDR3 runs 13 residues.

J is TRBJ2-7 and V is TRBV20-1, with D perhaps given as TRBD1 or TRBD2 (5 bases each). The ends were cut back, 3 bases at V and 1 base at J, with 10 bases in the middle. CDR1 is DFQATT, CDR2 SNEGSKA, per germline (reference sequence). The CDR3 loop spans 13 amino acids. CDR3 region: CSASRDGSYEQYF. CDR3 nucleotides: TGCAGTGCTAGTCGGGACGGTTCCTACGAGCAGTACTTC.

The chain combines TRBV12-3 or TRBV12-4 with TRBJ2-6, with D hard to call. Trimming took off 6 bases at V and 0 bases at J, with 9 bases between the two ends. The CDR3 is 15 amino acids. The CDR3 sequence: CASSHQVSGANVLTF. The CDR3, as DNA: TGTGCCAGCAGCCATCAGGTCTCTGGGGCCAACGTCCTGACTTTC.

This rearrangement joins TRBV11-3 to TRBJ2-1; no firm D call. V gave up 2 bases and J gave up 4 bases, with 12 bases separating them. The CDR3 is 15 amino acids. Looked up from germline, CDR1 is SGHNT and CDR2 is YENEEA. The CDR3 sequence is CASSLHSDVYNEQFF. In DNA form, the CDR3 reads TGTGCCAGCAGCTTACACAGCGACGTATACAATGAGCAGTTCTTC.

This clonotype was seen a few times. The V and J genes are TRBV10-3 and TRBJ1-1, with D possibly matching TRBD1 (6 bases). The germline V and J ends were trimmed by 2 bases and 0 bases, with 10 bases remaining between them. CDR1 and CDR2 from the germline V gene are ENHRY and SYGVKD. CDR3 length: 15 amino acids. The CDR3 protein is CAISEAGVMNTEAFF. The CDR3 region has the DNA TGTGCCATCAGTGAGGCAGGGGTAATGAACACTGAAGCTTTCTTT.

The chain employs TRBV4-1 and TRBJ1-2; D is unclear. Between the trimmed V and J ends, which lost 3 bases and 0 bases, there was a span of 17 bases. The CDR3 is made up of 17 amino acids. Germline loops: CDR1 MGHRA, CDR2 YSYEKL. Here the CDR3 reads CASSHPSGRDPNYGYTF. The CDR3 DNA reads TGCGCCAGCAGCCATCCCTCAGGAAGGGATCCTAACTATGGCTACACCTTC.

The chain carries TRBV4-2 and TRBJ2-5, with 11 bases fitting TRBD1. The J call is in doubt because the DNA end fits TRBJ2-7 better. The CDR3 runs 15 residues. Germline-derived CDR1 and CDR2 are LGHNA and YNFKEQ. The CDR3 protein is CASSQGDRGSYEQYF. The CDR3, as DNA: TGTGCCAGCAGCCAAGGGGACAGGGGGTCATACGAGCAGTACTTC.

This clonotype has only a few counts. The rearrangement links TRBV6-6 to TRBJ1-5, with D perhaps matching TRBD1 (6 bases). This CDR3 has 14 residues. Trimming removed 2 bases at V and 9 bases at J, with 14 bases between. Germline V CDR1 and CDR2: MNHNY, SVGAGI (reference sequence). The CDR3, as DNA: TGTGCCAGCAGTTACACAGGGACGATATCGCCCCAGCATTTT. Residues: CASSYTGTISPQHF.

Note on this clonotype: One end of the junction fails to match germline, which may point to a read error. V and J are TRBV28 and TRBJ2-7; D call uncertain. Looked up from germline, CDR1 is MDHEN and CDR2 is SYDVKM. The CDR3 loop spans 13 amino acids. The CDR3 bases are TGTGCCGGCAGTACCGAGTACCCCTACGAGCAGTACTTC. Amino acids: CAGSTEYPYEQYF.

The CDR3 spells CASSQDLGGSYNEQFF. CDR3 DNA: TGCGCCAGCAGCCAAGATCTGGGGGGGTCCTACAATGAGCAGTTCTTC. The V call is TRBV4-3, the J call TRBJ2-1, with TRBD2 matching over 7 bases. V shed 0 bases, J shed 1 base, and the junction held 3 bases outside the gene matches. The CDR3 spans 16 residues. Germline V lookup: CDR1 LGHNA, CDR2 YSLEER.

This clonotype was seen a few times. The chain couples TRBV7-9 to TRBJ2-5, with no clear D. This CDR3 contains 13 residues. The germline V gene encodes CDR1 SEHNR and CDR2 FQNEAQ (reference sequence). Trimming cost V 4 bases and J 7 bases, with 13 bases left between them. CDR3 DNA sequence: TGTGCCAGCAGCTCAGGTGTCCGTATGACCCAGTACTTC. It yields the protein CASSSGVRMTQYF.

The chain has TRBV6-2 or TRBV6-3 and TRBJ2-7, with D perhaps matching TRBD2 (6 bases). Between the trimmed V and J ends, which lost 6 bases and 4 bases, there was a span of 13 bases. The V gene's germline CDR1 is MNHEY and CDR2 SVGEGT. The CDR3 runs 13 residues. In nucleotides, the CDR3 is TGTGCCAGCAGAGACGGGAGCCTATACGAGCAGTACTTC. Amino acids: CASRDGSLYEQYF.

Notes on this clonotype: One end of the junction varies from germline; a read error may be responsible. CDR3 DNA sequence: TGTGCCAGCACTGAAGGGGCGTCAACTGAAGCTTTCTTT. It is translated as CASTEGASTEAFF. The rearrangement uses TRBV2 and TRBJ1-1; perhaps TRBD1 as D (5 bases). Germline V CDR1 and CDR2: SNHLY, FYNNEI. CDR3 size: 13 residues.

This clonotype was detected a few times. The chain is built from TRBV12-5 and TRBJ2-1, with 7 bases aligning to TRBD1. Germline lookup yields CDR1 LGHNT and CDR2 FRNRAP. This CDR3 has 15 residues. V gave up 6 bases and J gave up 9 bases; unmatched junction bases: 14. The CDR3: CASGPYRGNQGEQFF. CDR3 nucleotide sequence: TGTGCTAGTGGACCTTACAGGGGTAATCAGGGTGAGCAGTTCTTC.

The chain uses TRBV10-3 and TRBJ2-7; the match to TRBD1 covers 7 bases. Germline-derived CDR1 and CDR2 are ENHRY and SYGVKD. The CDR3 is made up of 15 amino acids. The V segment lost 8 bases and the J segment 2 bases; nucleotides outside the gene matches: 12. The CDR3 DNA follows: TGTGCCATCCACAACCGGGACAGAGAAGCCTACGAGCAGTACTTC. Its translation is CAIHNRDREAYEQYF.